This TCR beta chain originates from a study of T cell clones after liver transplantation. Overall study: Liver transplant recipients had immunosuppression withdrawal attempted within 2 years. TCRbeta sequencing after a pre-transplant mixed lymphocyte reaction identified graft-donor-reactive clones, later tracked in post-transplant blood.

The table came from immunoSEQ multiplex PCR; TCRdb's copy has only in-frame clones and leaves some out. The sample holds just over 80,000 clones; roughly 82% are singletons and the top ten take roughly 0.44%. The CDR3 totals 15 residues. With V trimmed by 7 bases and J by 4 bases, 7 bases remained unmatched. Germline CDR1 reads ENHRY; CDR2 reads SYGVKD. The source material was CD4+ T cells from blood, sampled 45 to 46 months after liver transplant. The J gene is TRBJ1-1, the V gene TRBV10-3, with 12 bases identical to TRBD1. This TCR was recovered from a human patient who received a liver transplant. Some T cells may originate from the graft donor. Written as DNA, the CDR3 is TGTGCCATCACCCCCGGGACAGGGGGCTTCACTGAAGCTTTCTTT. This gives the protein CAITPGTGGFTEAFF.